The 3 T cell receptor beta chains below were found in one sample sequenced in a study of blood T cell repertoires in COVID-19. Profiled with immunoSEQ multiplex PCR; TCRdb holds only in-frame clones, not every one. Of about 200,000 clones listed, about 80% are singletons. Source material: peripheral blood. The receptors originated from a man aged 60 to 69 with acute or convalescent COVID-19.

This clone was found once. The chain employs TRBV7-2 and TRBJ1-2, with TRBD1 as a possible D gene (6 bases). Trimming removed 1 base at V and 4 bases at J, with 10 bases between. Germline V gene data show CDR1 as SGHTA and CDR2 as FQGNSA. CDR3 length equals 14 residues. CDR3 sequence reads: CASSLDRATYGYTF. In nucleotides, the CDR3 is TGTGCCAGCAGCTTAGACAGGGCGACCTATGGCTACACCTTC. The variable domain in full, with the rest retrieved from reference TRBV7-2 and TRBJ1-2, is GAGVSQSPSNKVTEKGKDVELRCDPISGHTALYWYRQSLGQGLEFLIYFQGNSAPDKSGLPSDRFSAERTGGSVSTLTIQRTQQEDSAVYLCASSLDRATYGYTFGSGTRLTVV.

J is TRBJ2-1 and V is TRBV24-1, with 8 bases fitting TRBD2. CDR1 KGHDR and CDR2 SFDVKD come from the germline V gene. The CDR3 runs 15 residues. V was clipped by 5 bases and J by 7 bases; unmatched bases: 9. The CDR3 protein is CATSAPGGARNEQFF. As DNA, the CDR3 is TGTGCCACCAGTGCTCCGGGAGGGGCCCGGAATGAGCAGTTCTTC.

This clone occurred a few times. The chain couples TRBV2 to TRBJ1-5, with 7 bases aligning to TRBD1. Trimming took 5 bases from V and 4 from J; bases not matched to a gene: 5. Germline values: CDR1 SNHLY, CDR2 FYNNEI. CDR3 length equals 14 residues. CDR3: CASSNDRANQPQHF. The CDR3 nucleotides read TGTGCCAGCAGTAACGACAGGGCAAATCAGCCCCAGCATTTT.